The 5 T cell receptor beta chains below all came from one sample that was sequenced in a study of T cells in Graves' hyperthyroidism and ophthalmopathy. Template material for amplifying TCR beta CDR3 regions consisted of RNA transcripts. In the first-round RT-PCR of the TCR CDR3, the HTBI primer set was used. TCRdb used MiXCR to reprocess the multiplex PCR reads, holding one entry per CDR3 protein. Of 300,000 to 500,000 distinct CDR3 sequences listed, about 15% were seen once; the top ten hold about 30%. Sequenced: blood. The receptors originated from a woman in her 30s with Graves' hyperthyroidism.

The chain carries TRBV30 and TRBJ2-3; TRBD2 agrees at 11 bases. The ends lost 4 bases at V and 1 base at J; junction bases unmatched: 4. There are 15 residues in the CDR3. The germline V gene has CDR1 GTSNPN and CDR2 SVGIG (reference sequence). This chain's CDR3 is CAWTSGRWGTDTQYF. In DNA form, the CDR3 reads TGTGCCTGGACTAGCGGGAGGTGGGGCACAGATACGCAGTATTTT.

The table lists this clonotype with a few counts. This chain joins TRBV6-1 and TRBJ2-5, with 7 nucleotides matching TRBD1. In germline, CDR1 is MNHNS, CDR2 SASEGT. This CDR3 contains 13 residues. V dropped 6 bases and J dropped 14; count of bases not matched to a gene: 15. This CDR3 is CASRRVSGQSSYF. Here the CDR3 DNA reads TGTGCCAGCAGGAGAGTGTCGGGACAGAGTTCTTACTTC.

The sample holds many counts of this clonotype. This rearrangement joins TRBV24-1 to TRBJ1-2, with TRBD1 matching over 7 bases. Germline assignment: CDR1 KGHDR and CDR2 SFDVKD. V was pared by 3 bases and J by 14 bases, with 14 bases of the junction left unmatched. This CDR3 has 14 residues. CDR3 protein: CATSDVGGQARFTF. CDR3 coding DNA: TGTGCCACCAGTGATGTTGGAGGACAGGCCCGGTTTACCTTC.

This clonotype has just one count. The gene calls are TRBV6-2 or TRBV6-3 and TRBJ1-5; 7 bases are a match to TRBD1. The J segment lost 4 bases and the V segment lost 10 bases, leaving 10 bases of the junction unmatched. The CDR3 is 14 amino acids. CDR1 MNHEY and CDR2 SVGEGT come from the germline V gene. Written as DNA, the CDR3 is TGTGCCACCTCGAGGGGGCGGTCAAATCAGCCCCAGCATTTT. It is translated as CATSRGRSNQPQHF.

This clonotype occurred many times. CDR3 DNA sequence: TGTGCCAGCAGTCGACTAACCGGGACAGGGGGCTCCTACGAGCAGTACTTC. Translated: CASSRLTGTGGSYEQYF. The chain uses TRBV28 and TRBJ2-7; TRBD1 matches 11 bases. V lost 5 bases to trimming and J lost 0 bases; unmatched junction nucleotides: 9. This CDR3 comprises 17 residues. Germline V gives CDR1 MDHEN, CDR2 SYDVKM.